Below are 11 T cell receptor beta chains sequenced from a single sample in a study of T cells in Graves' hyperthyroidism and ophthalmopathy (dated by TCRdb to between 2017 and 2020). The library was built by means of multiplex PCR. Sequenced on an Illumina HiSeq 2000. TCR beta CDR3 regions were amplified from RNA transcripts. The TCR CDR3 was subjected to a first round of RT-PCR using the HTBI primer set and the Qiagen OneStep RT-PCR kit. TCRdb trimmed the raw reads at Q25, called clones with MiXCR and kept productive beta chains. Duplicate CDR3 protein sequences are folded into a single record with the most common DNA and genes. This sample holds around 340,000 distinct CDR3 sequences; roughly 20% were observed only once. The top ten hold about half of the sample. Sequencing input: blood. All receptors derive from a woman aged 45-60 years with Graves' hyperthyroidism.

V and J are TRBV11-1 and TRBJ2-2; 12 nucleotides agree with TRBD1. The CDR3 is 17 residues long. Looked up from germline, CDR1 is SGHAT and CDR2 is FQDESV (reference sequence). The V and J ends lost 4 bases and 7 bases, in that order; junction bases with no gene match: 10. The CDR3 bases are TGTGCCAGCAGCTACCGGGACAGGGGGCTCGGTGGCGGGGAGCTGTTTTTT. Translated, it gives CASSYRDRGLGGGELFF.

This clonotype was observed at least ten times. V and J are TRBV11-2 and TRBJ2-5; D is unresolved. Trimming stripped 1 base from V and 0 bases from J, with 12 bases between. The CDR3 totals 16 residues. The germline CDR1 and CDR2 sequences are SGHAT and FQNNGV. CDR3 sequence reads: CASSLAPTGYQETQYF. The CDR3 coding sequence is TGTGCCAGCAGCTTAGCCCCGACTGGGTACCAAGAGACCCAGTACTTC.

This clonotype was recorded at least ten times. The chain recombines TRBV7-2 with TRBJ2-5; D remains ambiguous. This CDR3 comprises 14 residues. With 5 bases removed from V and 5 bases from J, the gap between germline ends came to 15 bases. Germline CDR1 and CDR2: SGHTA and FQGNSA. Here the CDR3 reads CASSPGSLKETQYF. The CDR3 DNA follows: TGTGCCAGCAGCCCCGGATCTTTGAAGGAGACCCAGTACTTC.

J is TRBJ2-7 and V is TRBV6-1; D perhaps matches TRBD1 (6 bases). The CDR3 sequence is 13 residues long. Trimming took off 9 bases at V and 6 bases at J, with 18 bases between the two ends. Germline loops: CDR1 MNHNS, CDR2 SASEGT. In DNA, the CDR3 is TGTGCCAGACGGGACACCCTAACTCCCGAGCAGTACGTC. This sequence encodes CARRDTLTPEQYV.

This clonotype appeared many times. The chain couples TRBV20-1 to TRBJ2-7, with 15 nucleotides matching TRBD2. The V gene's germline CDR1 is DFQATT and CDR2 SNEGSKA (reference sequence). The CDR3 has 15 amino acids. Germline trimming cut 4 bases from V and 4 bases from J; bases unmatched to any gene: 5. CDR3 coding DNA: TGCAGTGCTATGGGACTAGCGGGAGGAATGTACGAGCAGTACTTC. Protein sequence: CSAMGLAGGMYEQYF.

The V gene is TRBV20-1, the J gene TRBJ2-1, with unresolved D. Trimming took off 7 bases at V and 0 bases at J, with 13 bases between the two ends. Germline CDR1 and CDR2: DFQATT and SNEGSKA (reference sequence). CDR3 size: 14 residues. The CDR3: CSVYHRSSYNEQFF. DNA for the CDR3: TGCAGTGTATACCATAGGAGCTCCTACAATGAGCAGTTCTTC.

This clonotype appeared many times. V and J are TRBV11-1 and TRBJ2-7, with unresolved D. Trimming removed 2 bases at V and 0 bases at J, with 5 bases between. Germline CDR1 and CDR2: SGHAT and FQDESV (reference sequence). The CDR3 sequence is 13 residues long. CDR3 nucleotides: TGTGCCAGCAGCTTAAGAAACTCCTACGAGCAGTACGTC. Protein product: CASSLRNSYEQYV.

J is TRBJ2-7 and V is TRBV7-3; 7 positions match TRBD1. CDR3 length equals 15 residues. Losses at the gene ends were 4 bases for V and 1 base for J; bases not matched to a gene: 7. CDR1 and CDR2 from the germline V gene are SGHTA and FQGTGA. The CDR3 DNA reads TGTGCCAGCAGCTCGCCTCGGGACAGATCCTACGAGCAGTACTTC. Translating gives CASSSPRDRSYEQYF.

With respect to this clonotype: A much larger clone lies a single base off, so this may be a read error. The genes are TRBV10-3 and TRBJ1-1, with a possible D match to TRBD1 (6 bases). This CDR3 is 12 amino acids long. The V gene's germline CDR1 is ENHRY and CDR2 SYGVKD. Between the trimmed V and J ends, which lost 3 bases and 11 bases, there was a span of 13 bases. The CDR3 DNA reads TGTGCCATCAGTGATGGCAGGGGTGGGGCTTTCTTT. This translates into CAISDGRGGAFF.

V and J are TRBV10-3 and TRBJ2-5, with D tentatively TRBD2 (6 bases). Germline CDR1 ENHRY, CDR2 SYGVKD. The CDR3 is 13 residues long. The germline V and J ends were trimmed by 10 bases and 0 bases, with 12 bases remaining between them. In nucleotides, the CDR3 is TGTGCCACCGCCCGGGACTACCAAGAGACCCAGTACTTC. It codes for CATARDYQETQYF.

The gene calls are TRBV28 and TRBJ2-1; D is uncertain. The V and J ends lost 5 bases and 7 bases respectively, with 9 bases between them. Germline V CDR1 and CDR2: MDHEN, SYDVKM. There are 12 residues in the CDR3. The DNA for the CDR3 is TGTGCCAGCAGTACCTACCCTAATGAGCAGTTCTTC. Protein product: CASSTYPNEQFF.